The clone carrying this TCR beta chain was observed a handful of times. As yet, its antigen is unknown. This entry belongs to a study of cytomegalovirus exposure and HLA in healthy donors. General study findings and limits: In an earlier analysis, in roughly 600 donors, most V segments appeared productive either ~90% or ~30% of the time. The study found most TCR sequences rare, yet found some public TCRs in many donors.

The V end lost 4 bases, the J end lost 0 bases, and 9 bases lay between the germline ends. The CDR3 spans 14 residues. Germline V lookup: CDR1 MNHEY, CDR2 SMNVEV (reference sequence). Both 60 Vbeta primers and 13 Jbeta primers went into the PCR. Some clones are missing from TCRdb's copy, which holds only in-frame ones; the method was immunoSEQ multiplex PCR. The sample shows tens of thousands of clones, roughly 77% of them seen only once. This receptor was obtained from a middle-aged woman in good health and CMV-seropositive. The genes are TRBV27 and TRBJ1-2; D is ambiguous. Sequencing was done on a sample of PBMCs. This chain's CDR3 is CASSSERANYGYTF. The DNA of the CDR3 is TGTGCCAGCAGTTCGGAGAGAGCTAACTATGGCTACACCTTC.